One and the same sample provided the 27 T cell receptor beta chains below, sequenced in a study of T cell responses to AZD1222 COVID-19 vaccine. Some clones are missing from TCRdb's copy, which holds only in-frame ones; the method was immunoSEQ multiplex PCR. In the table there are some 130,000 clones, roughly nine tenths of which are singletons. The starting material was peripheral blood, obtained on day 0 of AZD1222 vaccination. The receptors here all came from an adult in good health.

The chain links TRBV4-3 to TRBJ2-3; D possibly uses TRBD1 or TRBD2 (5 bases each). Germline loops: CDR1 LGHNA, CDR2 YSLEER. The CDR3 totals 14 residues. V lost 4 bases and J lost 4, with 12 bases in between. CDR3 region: CASSPRQGPDTQYF. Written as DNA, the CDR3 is TGCGCCAGCAGCCCGCGGCAGGGACCAGATACGCAGTATTTT.

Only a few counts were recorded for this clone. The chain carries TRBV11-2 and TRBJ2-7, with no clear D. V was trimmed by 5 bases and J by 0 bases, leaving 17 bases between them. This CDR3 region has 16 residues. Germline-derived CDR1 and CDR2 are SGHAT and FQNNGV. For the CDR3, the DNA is TGTGCCAGCAGCCCTAAGGCAGGCGAGAGCTCCTACGAGCAGTACTTC. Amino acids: CASSPKAGESSYEQYF.

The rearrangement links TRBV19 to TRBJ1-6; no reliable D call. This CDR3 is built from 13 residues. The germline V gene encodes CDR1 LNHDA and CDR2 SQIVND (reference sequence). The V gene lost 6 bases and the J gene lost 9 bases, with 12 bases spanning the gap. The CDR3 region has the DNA TGTGCCAGTAGAAACCTAGGAAGTTCACCCCTCCACTTT. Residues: CASRNLGSSPLHF. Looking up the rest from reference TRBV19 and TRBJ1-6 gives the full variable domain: DGGITQSPKYLFRKEGQNVTLSCEQNLNHDAMYWYRQDPGQGLRLIYYSQIVNDFQKGDIAEGYSVSREKKESFPLTVTSAQKNPTAFYLCASRNLGSSPLHFGNGTRLTVT.

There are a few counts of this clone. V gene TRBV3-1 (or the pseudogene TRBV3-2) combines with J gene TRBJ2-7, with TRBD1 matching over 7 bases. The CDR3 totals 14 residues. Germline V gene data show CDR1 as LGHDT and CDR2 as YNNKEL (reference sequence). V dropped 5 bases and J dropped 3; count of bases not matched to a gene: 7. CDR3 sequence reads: CASSAGQAIYEQYF. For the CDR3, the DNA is TGTGCCAGCAGCGCCGGACAGGCGATCTACGAGCAGTACTTC.

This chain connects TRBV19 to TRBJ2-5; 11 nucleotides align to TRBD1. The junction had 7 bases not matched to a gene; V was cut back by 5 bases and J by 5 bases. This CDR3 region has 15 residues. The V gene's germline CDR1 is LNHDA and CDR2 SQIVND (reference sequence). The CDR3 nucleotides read TGTGCCAGTAGTCCCATGGACAGGGGGCGGGAGACCCAGTACTTC. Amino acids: CASSPMDRGRETQYF.

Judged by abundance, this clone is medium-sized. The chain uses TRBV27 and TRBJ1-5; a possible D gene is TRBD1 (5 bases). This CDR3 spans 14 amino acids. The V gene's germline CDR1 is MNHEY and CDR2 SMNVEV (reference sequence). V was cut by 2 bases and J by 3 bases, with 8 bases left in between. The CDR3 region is CASSLGQDNQPQHF. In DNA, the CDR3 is TGTGCCAGCAGTTTAGGACAAGACAATCAGCCCCAGCATTTT.

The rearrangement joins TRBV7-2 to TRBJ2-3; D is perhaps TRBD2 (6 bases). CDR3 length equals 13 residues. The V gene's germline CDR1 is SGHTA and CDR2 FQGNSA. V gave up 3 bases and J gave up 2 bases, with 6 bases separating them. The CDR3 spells CASSLDYTDTQYF. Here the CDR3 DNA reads TGTGCCAGCAGCTTGGACTACACAGATACGCAGTATTTT.

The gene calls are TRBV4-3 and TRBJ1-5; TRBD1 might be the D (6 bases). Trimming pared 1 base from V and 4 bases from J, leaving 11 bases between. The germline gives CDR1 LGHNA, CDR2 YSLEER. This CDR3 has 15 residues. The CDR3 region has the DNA TGCGCCAGCAGCCAAGGAACACAGGGAAATCAGCCCCAGCATTTT. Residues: CASSQGTQGNQPQHF.

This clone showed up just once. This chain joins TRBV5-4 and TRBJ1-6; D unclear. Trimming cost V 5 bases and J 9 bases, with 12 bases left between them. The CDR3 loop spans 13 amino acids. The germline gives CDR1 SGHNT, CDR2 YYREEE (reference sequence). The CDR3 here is CASRRGPASPLHF. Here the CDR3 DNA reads TGTGCCAGCAGGAGAGGACCAGCTTCACCCCTCCACTTT.

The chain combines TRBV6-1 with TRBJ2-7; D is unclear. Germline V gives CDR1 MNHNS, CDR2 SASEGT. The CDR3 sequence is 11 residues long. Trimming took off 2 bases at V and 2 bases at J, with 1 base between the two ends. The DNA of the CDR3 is TGTGCCAGCAGTGAACCCTACGAGCAGTACTTC. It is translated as CASSEPYEQYF.

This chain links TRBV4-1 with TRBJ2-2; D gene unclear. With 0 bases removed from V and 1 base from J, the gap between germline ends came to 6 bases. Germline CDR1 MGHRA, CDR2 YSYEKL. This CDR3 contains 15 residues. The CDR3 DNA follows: TGCGCCAGCAGCCAAGATTTGGGGAACACCGGGGAGCTGTTTTTT. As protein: CASSQDLGNTGELFF.

The CDR3 loop reads CASSQIRAVYGYTF. The CDR3 nucleotides read TGCGCCAGCAGCCAAATTAGGGCGGTCTATGGCTACACCTTC. The gene calls are TRBV4-3 and TRBJ1-2; D not resolved. Germline loops: CDR1 LGHNA, CDR2 YSLEER. This CDR3 comprises 14 residues. V was shortened by 2 bases and J by 4 bases, with 11 bases between the two germline ends.

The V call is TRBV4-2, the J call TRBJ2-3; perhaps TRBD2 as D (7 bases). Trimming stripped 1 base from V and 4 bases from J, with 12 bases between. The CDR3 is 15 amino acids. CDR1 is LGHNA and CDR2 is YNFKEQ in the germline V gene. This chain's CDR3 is CASSQGGGEADTQYF. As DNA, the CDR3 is TGTGCCAGCAGCCAAGGAGGGGGGGAGGCAGATACGCAGTATTTT.

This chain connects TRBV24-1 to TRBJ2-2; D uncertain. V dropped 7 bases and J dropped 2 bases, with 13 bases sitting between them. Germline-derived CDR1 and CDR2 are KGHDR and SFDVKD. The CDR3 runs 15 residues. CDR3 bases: TGTGCCACCAGCTCCCGACTGGGAAACACCGGGGAGCTGTTTTTT. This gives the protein CATSSRLGNTGELFF.

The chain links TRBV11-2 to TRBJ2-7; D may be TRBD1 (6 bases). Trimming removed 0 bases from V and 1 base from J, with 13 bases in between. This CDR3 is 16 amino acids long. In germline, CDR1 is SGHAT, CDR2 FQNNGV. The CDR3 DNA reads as TGTGCCAGCAGCTTAGAGGGGACACCTTTGTCCTACGAGCAGTACTTC. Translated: CASSLEGTPLSYEQYF.

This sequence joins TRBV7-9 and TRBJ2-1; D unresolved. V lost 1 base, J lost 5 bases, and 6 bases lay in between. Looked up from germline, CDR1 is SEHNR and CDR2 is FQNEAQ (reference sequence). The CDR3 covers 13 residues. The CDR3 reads CASSLGLNNEQFF. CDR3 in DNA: TGTGCCAGCAGCTTAGGGCTAAACAATGAGCAGTTCTTC.

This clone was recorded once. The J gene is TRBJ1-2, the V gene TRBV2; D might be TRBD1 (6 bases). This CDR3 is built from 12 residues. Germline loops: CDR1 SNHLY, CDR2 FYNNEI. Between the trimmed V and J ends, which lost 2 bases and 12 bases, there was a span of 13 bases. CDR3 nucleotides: TGTGCCAGCAGTGAACTCTATTGGGGGCACACCTTC. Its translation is CASSELYWGHTF.

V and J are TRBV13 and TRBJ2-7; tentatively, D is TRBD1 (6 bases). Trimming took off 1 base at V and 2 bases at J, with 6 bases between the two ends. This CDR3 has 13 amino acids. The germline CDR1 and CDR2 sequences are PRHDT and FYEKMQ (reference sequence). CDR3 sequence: CASSLDRAYEQYF. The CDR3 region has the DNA TGTGCCAGCAGCTTAGACAGGGCCTACGAGCAGTACTTC.

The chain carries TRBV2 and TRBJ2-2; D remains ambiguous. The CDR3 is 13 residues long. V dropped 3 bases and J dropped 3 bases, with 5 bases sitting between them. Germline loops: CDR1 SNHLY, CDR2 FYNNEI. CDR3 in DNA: TGTGCCAGCAGTGACCCGGACACCGGGGAGCTGTTTTTT. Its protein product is CASSDPDTGELFF.

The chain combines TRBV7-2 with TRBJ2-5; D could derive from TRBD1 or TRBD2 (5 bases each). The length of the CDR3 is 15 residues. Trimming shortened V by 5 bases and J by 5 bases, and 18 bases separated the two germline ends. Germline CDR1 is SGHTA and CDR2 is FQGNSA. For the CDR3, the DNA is TGTGCCAGCAGCCTAGTGGGGCAGGGCGGGGAGACCCAGTACTTC. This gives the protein CASSLVGQGGETQYF.

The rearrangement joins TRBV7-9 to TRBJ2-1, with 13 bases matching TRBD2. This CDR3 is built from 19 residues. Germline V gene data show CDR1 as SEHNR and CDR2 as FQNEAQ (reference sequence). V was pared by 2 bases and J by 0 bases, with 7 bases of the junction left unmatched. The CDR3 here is CASSLNPGLAGSSYNEQFF. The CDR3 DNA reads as TGTGCCAGCAGCTTAAATCCGGGACTAGCGGGGTCCTCCTACAATGAGCAGTTCTTC.

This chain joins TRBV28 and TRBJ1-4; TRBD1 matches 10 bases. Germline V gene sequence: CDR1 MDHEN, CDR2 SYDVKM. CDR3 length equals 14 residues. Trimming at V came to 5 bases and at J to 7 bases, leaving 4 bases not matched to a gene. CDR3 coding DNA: TGTGCCAGCAGTCAGACAGGGGGCGGTGAAAAACTGTTTTTT. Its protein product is CASSQTGGGEKLFF.

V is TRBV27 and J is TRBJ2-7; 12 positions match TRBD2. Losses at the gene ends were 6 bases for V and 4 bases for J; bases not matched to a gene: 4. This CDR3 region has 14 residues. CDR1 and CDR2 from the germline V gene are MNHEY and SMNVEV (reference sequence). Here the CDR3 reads CASRLAGGIYEQYF. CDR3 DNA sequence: TGTGCCAGCAGACTAGCGGGGGGCATATACGAGCAGTACTTC.

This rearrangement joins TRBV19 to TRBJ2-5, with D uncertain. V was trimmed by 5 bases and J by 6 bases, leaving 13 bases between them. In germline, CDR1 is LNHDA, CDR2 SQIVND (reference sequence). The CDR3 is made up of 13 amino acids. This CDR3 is CASSPPYLQTQYF. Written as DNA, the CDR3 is TGTGCCAGTAGTCCCCCCTACCTGCAGACCCAGTACTTC. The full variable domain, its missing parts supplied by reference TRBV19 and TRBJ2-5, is DGGITQSPKYLFRKEGQNVTLSCEQNLNHDAMYWYRQDPGQGLRLIYYSQIVNDFQKGDIAEGYSVSREKKESFPLTVTSAQKNPTAFYLCASSPPYLQTQYFGPGTRLLVL.

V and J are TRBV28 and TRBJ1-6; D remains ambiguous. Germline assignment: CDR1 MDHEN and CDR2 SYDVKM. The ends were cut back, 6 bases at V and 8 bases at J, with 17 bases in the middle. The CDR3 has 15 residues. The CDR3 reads CASSSTVGVYSPLHF. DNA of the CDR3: TGTGCCAGCAGCAGTACGGTCGGGGTTTATTCACCCCTCCACTTT.

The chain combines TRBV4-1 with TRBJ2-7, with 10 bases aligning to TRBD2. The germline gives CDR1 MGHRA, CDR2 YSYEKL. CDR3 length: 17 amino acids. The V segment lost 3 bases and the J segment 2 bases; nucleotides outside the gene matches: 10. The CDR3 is CASSHDPTSGVPYEQYF. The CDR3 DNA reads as TGCGCCAGCAGCCACGATCCAACTAGCGGGGTCCCCTACGAGCAGTACTTC.

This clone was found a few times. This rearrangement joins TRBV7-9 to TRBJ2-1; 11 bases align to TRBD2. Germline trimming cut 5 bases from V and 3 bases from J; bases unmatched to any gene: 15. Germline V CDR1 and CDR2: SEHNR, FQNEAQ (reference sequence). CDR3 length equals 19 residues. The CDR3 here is CASSPSLGASGGNYNEQFF. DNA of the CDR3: TGTGCCAGCAGCCCATCCCTTGGGGCTAGCGGGGGGAACTACAATGAGCAGTTCTTC.